This is a list of T cell receptor beta chains from one sample in a study of yellow fever vaccine responses in identical twins. TCRdb analysed the RT-PCR reads with MiXCR anew, one entry per CDR3 protein. Among around 9,600 distinct CDR3 sequences listed, approximately 83% were seen once. The sample was T cells from blood (PBMCs), unsorted or a sorted subset (not recorded which), taken before or after yellow fever vaccination (not recorded which). The source of these receptors is a woman in her late teens or twenties who received the yellow fever vaccine. The CDR3 runs from the conserved cysteine through the conserved F or W. The order of the fields is V gene, D gene, CDR3 protein. The D gene is left open where the match is weak.

V: TRBV2
D: TRBD2
CDR3: CASSAGGRARTDTQYF

V: TRBV10-3
D: -
CDR3: CATSWGAISSGNTIYF

V: TRBV28
D: -
CDR3: CASSLRGANTGELFF

V: TRBV11-2
D: TRBD1
CDR3: CASSTQGSGNTIYF

V: TRBV6-5
D: TRBD2
CDR3: CASSFSGSPTYNEQFF

V: TRBV19
D: -
CDR3: CASRELDNEQFF

V: TRBV7-1
D: -
CDR3: CASSSRQSGHYGYTF

V: TRBV2
D: -
CDR3: CASSGDKSHYGYTF

V: TRBV29-1
D: TRBD1
CDR3: CSVEEAGGKFF

V: TRBV6-1
D: -
CDR3: CASSEGDWRELFF

V: TRBV29-1
D: -
CDR3: CSVPDTNTDTQYF

V: TRBV29-1
D: TRBD1
CDR3: CSVAGGLMGRADTQYF

V: TRBV11-2
D: -
CDR3: CASSLGVNYEQYF

V: TRBV4-2
D: TRBD1
CDR3: CASSQFHRGGYNEQFF

V: TRBV2
D: TRBD1
CDR3: CASSRQGGYNQPQHF

V: TRBV29-1
D: -
CDR3: CSAIGRGSYNEQFF

V: TRBV29-1
D: -
CDR3: CSVQSGDQPQHF

V: TRBV4-3
D: TRBD2
CDR3: CASSTPGLAAGELFF

V: TRBV5-6
D: TRBD1
CDR3: CASSLGTGDQRGNIQYF

V: TRBV23-1
D: TRBD1
CDR3: CASSHPGQGAERNQPQHF

V: TRBV7-3
D: -
CDR3: CASSLNRDHEQYF

V: TRBV19
D: -
CDR3: CASTIQQNYGYTF

V: TRBV15
D: TRBD2
CDR3: CATSSGTNYEQYF

V: TRBV5-6
D: -
CDR3: CASSLAMSSYEQYF

V: TRBV6-1
D: TRBD2
CDR3: CASSPARSGTIYEQYF

V: TRBV20-1
D: -
CDR3: CSASRQDNQPQHF

V: TRBV7-9
D: TRBD2
CDR3: CASSLGLADTQYF

V: TRBV24-1
D: -
CDR3: CATSDLRGSDEQFF

V: TRBV11-1
D: -
CDR3: CASSLEELFF

V: TRBV19
D: TRBD1
CDR3: CASSRWTGGNQPQHF

V: TRBV28
D: -
CDR3: CASSFRNSPLHF

V: TRBV20-1
D: -
CDR3: CSASDSVTYEQYF

V: TRBV28
D: -
CDR3: CASSWARGTEAFF

V: TRBV29-1
D: -
CDR3: CSVDSTTDTQYF

V: TRBV7-8
D: -
CDR3: CASSPWLGDRDHFMNTEAFF

V: TRBV27
D: TRBD1
CDR3: CASSMGTDYEQYF

V: TRBV18
D: -
CDR3: CASSAGGIDEKLFF

V: TRBV12-3/TRBV12-4
D: -
CDR3: CASSRTDKETQYF

V: TRBV18
D: -
CDR3: CASSPTTDGYTF

V: TRBV18
D: TRBD2
CDR3: CASSPRGGATNNEQFF

V: TRBV2
D: -
CDR3: CASSGSTSMNIQYF

V: TRBV6-5
D: -
CDR3: CASSYSKGTEAFF

V: TRBV27
D: -
CDR3: CASSPGASRVTNYGYTF